Detailed here is one T cell receptor (beta chain). This CDR3 is built from 18 residues. Trimming shortened V by 1 base and J by 4 bases, and 21 bases separated the two germline ends. Germline V lookup: CDR1 SGHRS, CDR2 YFSETQ. These data come from a study of identifying expanded T cells in peripheral blood. Generated by immunoSEQ multiplex PCR, the TCRdb table keeps only in-frame clones and is missing some. This repertoire shows 130,000 or so clones, about four fifths found once; its top ten account for over 3%. The sample was blood. The rearrangement links TRBV5-1 to TRBJ2-1; TRBD2 might be the D (5 bases). The TCR comes from a person aged 18 to 69 in good health. The CDR3 bases are TGCGCCAGCAGCTTGTTCAGCGGCTCCCGAATTAAATACAATGAGCAGTTCTTC. Translating it yields CASSLFSGSRIKYNEQFF.